The 6 T cell receptor beta chains below all came from one sample that was sequenced in a study of blood T cell repertoires in COVID-19. Profiling relied on immunoSEQ multiplex PCR, and the TCRdb table lists in-frame clones only, not all of them. Of about 210,000 clones in the sample, around 84% are singletons; the top ten hold about 2.3%. The sample was peripheral blood. The receptors derive from a man aged 35 to 55 who had recovered from COVID-19.

CDR3 in DNA: TGTGCCAGCAGCCGCCGGAGGGACAGGGGCAATGAGCAGTTCTTC. This gives the protein CASSRRRDRGNEQFF. The rearrangement joins TRBV6-2 or TRBV6-3 to TRBJ2-1; 10 nucleotides line up with TRBD1. This CDR3 is 15 amino acids long. V lost 6 bases, J lost 6 bases, and 8 bases stayed unmatched. Germline V gene lookup returns CDR1 MNHEY and CDR2 SVGEGT.

This chain connects TRBV7-8 to TRBJ2-2, with 9 bases aligning to TRBD1. The CDR3 totals 16 residues. Germline loops: CDR1 SGHVS, CDR2 FQNEAQ. V was clipped by 5 bases and J by 8 bases; unmatched bases: 12. This chain's CDR3 is CASSGPGQGKVGELFF. DNA of the CDR3: TGTGCCAGCAGCGGGCCGGGACAGGGAAAAGTGGGGGAGCTGTTTTTT. Based on the CDR3 plus reference TRBV7-8 and TRBJ2-2, the full variable domain is GAGVSQSPRYKVAKRGQDVALRCDPISGHVSLFWYQQALGQGPEFLTYFQNEAQLDKSGLPSDRFFAERPEGSVSTLKIQRTQQEDSAVYLCASSGPGQGKVGELFFGEGSRLTVL.

This sequence joins TRBV2 and TRBJ2-5, with D tentatively TRBD2 (5 bases). From germline, CDR1 is SNHLY and CDR2 FYNNEI. The germline V and J ends were trimmed by 2 bases and 0 bases, with 19 bases remaining between them. The CDR3 covers 18 residues. CDR3 protein: CASSESGLAETYQETQYF. In DNA, the CDR3 is TGTGCCAGCAGTGAATCCGGACTGGCTGAAACGTACCAAGAGACCCAGTACTTC.

The rearrangement links TRBV5-1 to TRBJ2-7; TRBD1 might be the D (5 bases). Germline V gives CDR1 SGHRS, CDR2 YFSETQ. V was shortened by 0 bases and J by 1 base, with 8 bases between the two germline ends. There are 14 residues in the CDR3. The CDR3 region has the DNA TGCGCCAGCAGCTTGGAGGGGTGGTCCTACGAGCAGTACTTC. Its translation: CASSLEGWSYEQYF.

The chain combines TRBV30 with TRBJ2-6; weak D call: TRBD1 (5 bases). Germline V CDR1 and CDR2: GTSNPN, SVGIG (reference sequence). Between the trimmed V and J ends, which lost 2 bases and 3 bases, there was a span of 8 bases. The length of the CDR3 is 14 residues. DNA of the CDR3: TGTGCCTGGAGTCCGACAGTTGGGGCCAACGTCCTGACTTTC. Translating it yields CAWSPTVGANVLTF.

The chain is built from TRBV2 and TRBJ2-1; perhaps TRBD2 as D (6 bases). Germline loops: CDR1 SNHLY, CDR2 FYNNEI. V was clipped by 2 bases and J by 7 bases, with 9 bases between them. This CDR3 is built from 13 residues. The chain's CDR3 is CASSERLANEQFF. CDR3 in DNA: TGTGCCAGCAGTGAACGGCTAGCGAATGAGCAGTTCTTC.